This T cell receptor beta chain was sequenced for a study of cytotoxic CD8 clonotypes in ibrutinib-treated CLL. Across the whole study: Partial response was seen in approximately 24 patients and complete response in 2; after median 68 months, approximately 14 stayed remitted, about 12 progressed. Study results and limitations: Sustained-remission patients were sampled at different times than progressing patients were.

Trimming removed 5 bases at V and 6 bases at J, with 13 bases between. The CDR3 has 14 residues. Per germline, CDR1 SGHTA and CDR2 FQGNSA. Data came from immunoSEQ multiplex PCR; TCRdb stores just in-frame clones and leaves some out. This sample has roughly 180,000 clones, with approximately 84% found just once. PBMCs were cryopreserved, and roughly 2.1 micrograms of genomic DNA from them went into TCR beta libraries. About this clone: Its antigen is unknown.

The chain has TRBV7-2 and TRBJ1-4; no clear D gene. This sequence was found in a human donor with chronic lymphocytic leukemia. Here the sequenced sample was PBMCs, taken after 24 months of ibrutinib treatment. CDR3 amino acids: CASSPTLEHEKLFF. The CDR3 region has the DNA TGTGCCAGCAGCCCGACTTTAGAACATGAAAAACTGTTTTTT.